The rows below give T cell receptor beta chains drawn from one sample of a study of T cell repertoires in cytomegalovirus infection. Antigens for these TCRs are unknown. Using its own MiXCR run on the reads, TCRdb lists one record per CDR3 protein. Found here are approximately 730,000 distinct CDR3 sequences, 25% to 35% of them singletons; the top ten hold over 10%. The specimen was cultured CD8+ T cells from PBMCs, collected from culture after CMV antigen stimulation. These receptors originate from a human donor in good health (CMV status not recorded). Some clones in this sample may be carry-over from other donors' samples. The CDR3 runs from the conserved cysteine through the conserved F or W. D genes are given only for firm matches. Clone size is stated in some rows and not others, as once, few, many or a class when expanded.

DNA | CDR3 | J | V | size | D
TGTGCCAGCAGTTTCGCTAGCGGGGGCCTATACCGGAATGAGCAGTTCTTC | CASSFASGGLYRNEQFF | TRBJ2-1 | TRBV28 | few | TRBD2
TGCGCCAGCAGCCGAGACCCCCTAGCGGGGGATAACAATGAGCAGTTCTTC | CASSRDPLAGDNNEQFF | TRBJ2-1 | TRBV4-1 | . | TRBD2
TGTGCCAGCAGCTTAACCAGGGGGCGAAAAGAGACCCAGTACTTC | CASSLTRGRKETQYF | TRBJ2-5 | TRBV7-6 | few | TRBD1
TGTGCCAGCAGTATACCCGAGGGCAGTCAGTTCTTC | CASSIPEGSQFF | TRBJ2-1 | TRBV27 | few | .
TGCAGCGCTAAGTTGACAGGGGCCAATCAGCCCCAGCATTTT | CSAKLTGANQPQHF | TRBJ1-5 | TRBV29-1 | . | TRBD1
TGTGCCAGCAGCTTAGGCGTCGGATTGAACACTGAAGCTTTCTTT | CASSLGVGLNTEAFF | TRBJ1-1 | TRBV7-9 | many | .
TGTGCCAGCAGCTCAACGTCGGGGACAAAGTCTGGAAACACCATATATTTT | CASSSTSGTKSGNTIYF | TRBJ1-3 | TRBV7-6 | . | .
TGTGCCAGCAGCCCGTTGGGCCCGGTGGGAGATACGCAGTATTTT | CASSPLGPVGDTQYF | TRBJ2-3 | TRBV12-3/TRBV12-4 | . | .
TGTGCCAGCAGCACTCGGGACAGTAACTATGGCTACACCTTC | CASSTRDSNYGYTF | TRBJ1-2 | TRBV12-3/TRBV12-4 | . | TRBD1
TGTGCCAGCAGCCCCCCTAGAACGGCCTATGGCTACACCTTC | CASSPPRTAYGYTF | TRBJ1-2 | TRBV9 | . | .
TGTGCCAGCGGGTGGGGGAGTGGCTACACCTTC | CASGWGSGYTF | TRBJ1-2 | TRBV12-3/TRBV12-4 | . | .
TGTGCCAGCAGCTTTCTAGCGGGGGGCCCCAATGAGCAGTTCTTC | CASSFLAGGPNEQFF | TRBJ2-1 | TRBV11-3 | many | TRBD2
TGCAGCGTCACGACAGGTTTGAACACTGAAGCTTTCTTT | CSVTTGLNTEAFF | TRBJ1-1 | TRBV29-1 | . | .
TGTGCCAGCAGCCAAGCTGGGACCACAACTCCCCCCTACGAGCAGTACTTC | CASSQAGTTTPPYEQYF | TRBJ2-7 | TRBV4-2 | . | .
TGTGCCAGCAGCTTACAAGACTGGAAGCCCTTAGGGGAGCAGTTCTTC | CASSLQDWKPLGEQFF | TRBJ2-1 | TRBV7-8 | . | .
TGTGCCAGCAGCTTAGGCTCGTCAGGCAGGGTAGCCAAAAACATTCAGTACTTC | CASSLGSSGRVAKNIQYF | TRBJ2-4 | TRBV7-6 | . | .
TGTGCCAGCAGTTACTCCTCCAGGACAGATTACAATGAGCAGTTCTTC | CASSYSSRTDYNEQFF | TRBJ2-1 | TRBV6-6 | many | .
TGTGCCAGCAGTTACGGGGCCCAAGAGACCCAGTACTTC | CASSYGAQETQYF | TRBJ2-5 | TRBV6-5 | many | .
TGTGCCAGCAGCTTCAGCGGGGGGGCCGGTGTCGGGGAGCTGTTTTTT | CASSFSGGAGVGELFF | TRBJ2-2 | TRBV7-6 | . | TRBD2
TGTGCCAGCAGTTTAGAGACAGGGTCGAGCTATGGCTACACCTTC | CASSLETGSSYGYTF | TRBJ1-2 | TRBV12-3/TRBV12-4 | many | TRBD1
TGTGCCAGCAGTTTACAGGAGTATAATTCACCCCTCCACTTT | CASSLQEYNSPLHF | TRBJ1-6 | TRBV27 | . | .
TGCGCCAGCAGCTTGTTCCAGGGGGCAACCACAGATACGCAGTATTTT | CASSLFQGATTDTQYF | TRBJ2-3 | TRBV5-1 | . | TRBD1
TGTGCCAGCAGCTTTCCAGCGGGGGCGAACACCGGGGAGCTGTTTTTT | CASSFPAGANTGELFF | TRBJ2-2 | TRBV7-9 | few | TRBD2
TGCAGCGTTGACGTAGGTGGGGCCCCTGAAGCTTTCTTT | CSVDVGGAPEAFF | TRBJ1-1 | TRBV29-1 | few | .
TGTGCCAGCACCCAAAGTGGGGAGCAGTACTTC | CASTQSGEQYF | TRBJ2-7 | TRBV6-1 | few | .
TGTGCTAGTGGTTTGGTCAGCGAGCAGTACTTC | CASGLVSEQYF | TRBJ2-7 | TRBV12-5 | . | .
TGTGCCAGCAGCTTGGCCGGGACAGGGATGGATGAGCAGTTCTTC | CASSLAGTGMDEQFF | TRBJ2-1 | TRBV5-4 | . | TRBD1
TGCGCCAGCAGCTTGCCGGGGGCTGATGAGCAGTTCTTC | CASSLPGADEQFF | TRBJ2-1 | TRBV5-1 | . | .
TGTGCCAGCAGTTACTCGGATAGCGGGGGCCAATGGCTGTTTTTT | CASSYSDSGGQWLFF | TRBJ2-2 | TRBV6-5 | many | TRBD2
TGTGCCAGCACCGACCGGGCCTACGAGCAGTACTTC | CASTDRAYEQYF | TRBJ2-7 | TRBV6-6 | . | .
TGTGCCAGCAGCTTTATCGCCCCCATAGTCCATACTAACTATGGCTACACCTTC | CASSFIAPIVHTNYGYTF | TRBJ1-2 | TRBV7-3 | . | .
TGTGCCACCACGACTAGGAGTACCGGGGAGCTGTTTTTT | CATTTRSTGELFF | TRBJ2-2 | TRBV24-1 | . | .
TGTGCCAGCAGTCAGGGAGGGGGGGCTCAGCCCCAGCATTTT | CASSQGGGAQPQHF | TRBJ1-5 | TRBV12-3/TRBV12-4 | . | .
TGTGCCAGCACCGGAGCCCAAAGGGGTAATTCACCCCTCCACTTT | CASTGAQRGNSPLHF | TRBJ1-6 | TRBV9 | . | .
TGTGCCAGCAGTGAAGGGGGCCACAGCACAGATACGCAGTATTTT | CASSEGGHSTDTQYF | TRBJ2-3 | TRBV2 | . | .
TGTGCCAGCAGCTTTAACCCTAACTATGGCTACACCTTC | CASSFNPNYGYTF | TRBJ1-2 | TRBV7-9 | many | .
TGTGCCAGCAGTTACGACAGGGAAAGTTGGTATGGCTACACCTTC | CASSYDRESWYGYTF | TRBJ1-2 | TRBV6-5 | few | TRBD1
TGTGCCAGCAGCTTTGTGGGGGATGGCCAAGAGACCCAGTACTTC | CASSFVGDGQETQYF | TRBJ2-5 | TRBV7-9 | few | .
TGTGCCAGTAGTATAGTTGGACAGGGGCGGACTGAAGCTTTCTTT | CASSIVGQGRTEAFF | TRBJ1-1 | TRBV19 | . | TRBD1
TGTGCCAGCAGTTTATCAGCTAGCGGGGGATACTCCTACAATGAGCAGTTCTTC | CASSLSASGGYSYNEQFF | TRBJ2-1 | TRBV27 | . | TRBD2
TGCAGTGCAAGGACCCGGGGGGGTTCCTACAATGAGCAGTTCTTC | CSARTRGGSYNEQFF | TRBJ2-1 | TRBV20-1 | few | TRBD2